A selection of T cell receptor beta chains follows, all from one sample in a study of shared clonotypes between healthy human individuals. The table came from immunoSEQ multiplex PCR; TCRdb's copy has only in-frame clones and leaves some out. The table records over 400,000 clones, approximately 78% of them present only once. Sequenced: PBMCs. The receptors come from a woman between 40 and 50 years old in good health. Some clones in this sample may be carry-over from other donors' samples. The CDR3 runs from the conserved cysteine through the conserved F or W. Fields, in order: J gene, V gene, clone size, D gene, CDR3 protein, CDR3 DNA. D genes are given only for firm matches. Size tells how often a clone was seen (once, few, many) or the class of an expanded clone, and some rows leave it out.

TRBJ2-1 | TRBV5-4 | - | TRBD1 | CASSPEGQGALSSYNEQFF | TGTGCCAGCAGCCCAGAGGGACAGGGGGCGTTGAGCTCCTACAATGAGCAGTTCTTC
TRBJ2-5 | TRBV2 | - | - | CASSELDVQETQYF | TGTGCCAGCAGTGAATTGGACGTGCAAGAGACCCAGTACTTC
TRBJ2-7 | TRBV5-4 | - | - | CASSTKVGGGYEQYF | TGTGCCAGCAGCACCAAAGTAGGAGGAGGGTACGAGCAGTACTTC
TRBJ2-7 | TRBV13 | - | - | CASSLMRDLSSYEQYF | TGTGCCAGCAGCCTGATGAGGGACTTATCATCCTACGAGCAGTACTTC
TRBJ2-3 | TRBV29-1 | - | TRBD2 | CSVDSGTSGSPSTDTQYF | TGCAGCGTTGACTCAGGGACTAGCGGGAGTCCGAGCACAGATACGCAGTATTTT
TRBJ2-5 | TRBV10-3 | many | - | CAISQDTSGTQYF | TGTGCCATCAGTCAGGACACCTCAGGCACCCAGTACTTC
TRBJ2-3 | TRBV4-1 | - | TRBD1 | CASSQAVQGGTDTQYF | TGCGCCAGCAGCCAAGCGGTACAGGGGGGCACAGATACGCAGTATTTT
TRBJ1-5 | TRBV19 | - | TRBD1 | CASSIRTGLTQPQHF | TGTGCCAGTAGTATTAGGACAGGGCTGACTCAGCCCCAGCATTTT
TRBJ2-7 | TRBV5-1 | - | - | CASSLAASYEQYF | TGCGCCAGCAGCTTGGCGGCATCCTACGAGCAGTACTTC
TRBJ2-1 | TRBV13 | - | TRBD2 | CASSSSPSSAGRGEQFF | TGTGCCAGCAGCTCCAGCCCCTCTAGCGCGGGGAGGGGCGAGCAGTTCTTC
TRBJ1-2 | TRBV7-9 | - | - | CASSFMRRTTANYGYTF | TGTGCCAGCAGCTTTATGAGACGGACGACAGCTAACTATGGCTACACCTTC
TRBJ2-7 | TRBV27 | few | TRBD2 | CASRLTSGSAEQYF | TGTGCCAGCAGACTCACTAGCGGGAGTGCCGAGCAGTACTTC
TRBJ2-1 | TRBV19 | - | TRBD2 | CASSILAGEYSEQFF | TGTGCCAGTAGTATTCTAGCGGGAGAGTATAGTGAGCAGTTCTTC
TRBJ1-2 | TRBV5-4 | - | - | CASSLEGYGGYTF | TGTGCCAGCAGCTTGGAAGGGTATGGTGGCTACACCTTC
TRBJ2-7 | TRBV6-4 | once | TRBD2 | CASSISAGGYEQYF | TGTGCCAGCTCTATTTCAGCGGGAGGCTACGAGCAGTACTTC
TRBJ1-3 | TRBV28 | once | - | CAHAGAGGGNTIYF | TGTGCCCACGCGGGGGCCGGAGGTGGAAACACCATATATTTT
TRBJ2-4 | TRBV28 | - | TRBD1 | CASSIRQGANIQYF | TGTGCCAGCAGTATCCGACAGGGGGCGAACATTCAGTACTTC
TRBJ2-3 | TRBV27 | - | TRBD2 | CASSFLASGWADTQYF | TGTGCCAGCAGTTTCCTCGCTAGCGGTTGGGCAGATACGCAGTATTTT
TRBJ2-1 | TRBV7-3 | - | - | CASSPMAGIGYEQFF | TGTGCCAGCAGCCCAATGGCGGGAATTGGGTATGAGCAGTTCTTC
TRBJ2-4 | TRBV5-1 | - | - | CASSLVPNLDSKNIQYF | TGCGCCAGCAGCTTGGTCCCCAATCTAGATTCCAAAAACATTCAGTACTTC
TRBJ2-5 | TRBV18 | - | - | CASLVGGRQETQYF | TGTGCCAGCCTCGTCGGCGGGCGTCAAGAGACCCAGTACTTC
TRBJ2-3 | TRBV7-2 | - | TRBD2 | CASSSRTSGGGTDTQYF | TGTGCCAGCAGCTCTCGGACTAGCGGAGGGGGCACAGATACGCAGTATTTT
TRBJ1-2 | TRBV28 | once | - | CASSALTAGGYTF | TGTGCCAGCAGTGCTTTGACGGCAGGAGGCTACACCTTC
TRBJ2-1 | TRBV10-2 | - | - | CASSEQGSSYNEQFF | TGCGCCAGCAGTGAGCAGGGGAGCTCCTACAATGAGCAGTTCTTC